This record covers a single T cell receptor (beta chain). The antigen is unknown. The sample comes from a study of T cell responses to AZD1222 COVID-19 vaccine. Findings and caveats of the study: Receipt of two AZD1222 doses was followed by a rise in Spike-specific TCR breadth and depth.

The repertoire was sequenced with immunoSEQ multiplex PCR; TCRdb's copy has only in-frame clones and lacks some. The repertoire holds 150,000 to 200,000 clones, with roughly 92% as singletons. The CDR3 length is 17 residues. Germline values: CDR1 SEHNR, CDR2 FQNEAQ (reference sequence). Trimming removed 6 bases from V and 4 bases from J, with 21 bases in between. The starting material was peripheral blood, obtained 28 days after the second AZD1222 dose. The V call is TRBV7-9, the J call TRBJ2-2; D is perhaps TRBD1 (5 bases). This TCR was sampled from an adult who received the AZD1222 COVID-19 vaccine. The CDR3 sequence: CASSPPGASPLTGELFF. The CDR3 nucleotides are TGTGCCAGCAGTCCCCCTGGGGCCTCTCCACTCACCGGGGAGCTGTTTTTT.